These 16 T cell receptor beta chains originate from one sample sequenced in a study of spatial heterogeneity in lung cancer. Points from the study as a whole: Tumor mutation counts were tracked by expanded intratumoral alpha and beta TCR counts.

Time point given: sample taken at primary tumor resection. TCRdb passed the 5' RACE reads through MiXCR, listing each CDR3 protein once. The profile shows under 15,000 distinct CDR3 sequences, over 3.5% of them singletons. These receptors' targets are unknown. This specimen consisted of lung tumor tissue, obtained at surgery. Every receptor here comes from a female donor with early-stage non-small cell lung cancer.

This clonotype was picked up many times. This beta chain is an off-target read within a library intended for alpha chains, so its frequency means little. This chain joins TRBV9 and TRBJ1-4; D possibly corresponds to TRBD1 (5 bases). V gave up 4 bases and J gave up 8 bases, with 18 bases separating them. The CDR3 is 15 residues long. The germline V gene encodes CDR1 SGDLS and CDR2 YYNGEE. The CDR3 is CASSSGHSPREKLFF. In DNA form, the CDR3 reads TGTGCCAGCAGCTCAGGACATTCCCCCCGCGAAAAACTGTTTTTT.

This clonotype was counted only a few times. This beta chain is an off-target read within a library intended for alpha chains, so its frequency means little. In nucleotides, the CDR3 is TGCAGTGCTAGTCCAGGGTTTTCGAAGCACTACGAGCAGTACTTC. Its translation: CSASPGFSKHYEQYF. This chain connects TRBV20-1 to TRBJ2-7, with a weak D call TRBD1 (5 bases). The V and J ends lost 3 bases and 3 bases respectively, with 18 bases between them. CDR1 and CDR2 (germline): DFQATT, SNEGSKA (reference sequence). This CDR3 is 15 amino acids long.

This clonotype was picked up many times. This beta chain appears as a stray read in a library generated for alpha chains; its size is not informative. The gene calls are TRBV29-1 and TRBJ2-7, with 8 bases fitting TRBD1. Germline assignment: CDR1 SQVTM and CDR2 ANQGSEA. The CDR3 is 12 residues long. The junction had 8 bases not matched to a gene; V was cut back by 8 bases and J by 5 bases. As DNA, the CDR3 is TGCAGCTACACAGGGGGGAGCCACGAGCAGTACTTC. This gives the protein CSYTGGSHEQYF.

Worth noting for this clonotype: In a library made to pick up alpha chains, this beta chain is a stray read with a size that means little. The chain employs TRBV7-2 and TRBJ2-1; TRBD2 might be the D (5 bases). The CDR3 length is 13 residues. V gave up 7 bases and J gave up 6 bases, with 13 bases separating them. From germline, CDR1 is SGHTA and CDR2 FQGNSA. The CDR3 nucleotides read TGTGCCAGCACCCTTGCGAGGGCCAATGAGCAGTTCTTC. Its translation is CASTLARANEQFF.

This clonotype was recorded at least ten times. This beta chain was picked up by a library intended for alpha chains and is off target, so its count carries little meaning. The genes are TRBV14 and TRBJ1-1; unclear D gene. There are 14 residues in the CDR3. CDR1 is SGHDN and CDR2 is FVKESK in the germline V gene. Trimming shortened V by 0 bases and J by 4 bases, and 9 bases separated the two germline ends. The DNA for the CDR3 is TGTGCCAGCAGCCAAGAGTGGCTCAGCACTGAAGCTTTCTTT. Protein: CASSQEWLSTEAFF.

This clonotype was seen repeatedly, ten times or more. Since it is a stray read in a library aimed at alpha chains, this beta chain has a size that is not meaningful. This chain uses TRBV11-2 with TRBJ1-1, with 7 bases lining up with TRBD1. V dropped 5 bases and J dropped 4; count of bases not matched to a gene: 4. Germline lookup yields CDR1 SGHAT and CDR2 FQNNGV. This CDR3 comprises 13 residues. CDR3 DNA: TGTGCCAGCAGCGCGACAGGGCCCACTGAAGCTTTCTTT. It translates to CASSATGPTEAFF.

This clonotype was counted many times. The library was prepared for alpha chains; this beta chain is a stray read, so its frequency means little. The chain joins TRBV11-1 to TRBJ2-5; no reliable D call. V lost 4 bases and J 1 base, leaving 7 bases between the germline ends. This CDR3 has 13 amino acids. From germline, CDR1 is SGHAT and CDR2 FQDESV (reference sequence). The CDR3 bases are TGTGCCAGCAGCTACGGATTCCAAGAGACCCAGTACTTC. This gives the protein CASSYGFQETQYF. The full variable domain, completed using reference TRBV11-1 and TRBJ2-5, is EAEVAQSPRYKITEKSQAVAFWCDPISGHATLYWYRQILGQGPELLVQFQDESVVDDSQLPKDRFSAERLKGVDSTLKIQPAELGDSAMYLCASSYGFQETQYFGPGTRLLVL.

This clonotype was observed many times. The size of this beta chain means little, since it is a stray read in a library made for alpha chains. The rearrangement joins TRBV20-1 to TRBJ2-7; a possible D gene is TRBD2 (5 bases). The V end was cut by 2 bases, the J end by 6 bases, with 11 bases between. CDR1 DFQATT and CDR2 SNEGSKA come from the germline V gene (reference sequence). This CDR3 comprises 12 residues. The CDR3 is CSARSGEREQYF. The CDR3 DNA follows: TGCAGTGCTAGATCCGGGGAACGCGAGCAGTACTTC.

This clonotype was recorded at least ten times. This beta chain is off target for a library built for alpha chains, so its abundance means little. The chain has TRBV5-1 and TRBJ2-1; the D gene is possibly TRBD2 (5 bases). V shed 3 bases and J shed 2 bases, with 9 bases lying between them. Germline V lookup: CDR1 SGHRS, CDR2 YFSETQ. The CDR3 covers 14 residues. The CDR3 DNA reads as TGCGCCAGCAGCTCCGACGGGACCTACAATGAGCAGTTCTTC. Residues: CASSSDGTYNEQFF.

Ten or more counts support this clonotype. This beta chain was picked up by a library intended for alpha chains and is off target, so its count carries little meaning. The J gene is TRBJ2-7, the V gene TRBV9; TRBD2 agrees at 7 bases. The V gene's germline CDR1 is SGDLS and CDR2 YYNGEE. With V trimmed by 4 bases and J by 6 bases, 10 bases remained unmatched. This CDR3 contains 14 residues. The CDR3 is CASSHSAGRGEQYF. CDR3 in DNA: TGTGCCAGCAGCCACAGTGCTGGGAGGGGCGAGCAGTACTTC.

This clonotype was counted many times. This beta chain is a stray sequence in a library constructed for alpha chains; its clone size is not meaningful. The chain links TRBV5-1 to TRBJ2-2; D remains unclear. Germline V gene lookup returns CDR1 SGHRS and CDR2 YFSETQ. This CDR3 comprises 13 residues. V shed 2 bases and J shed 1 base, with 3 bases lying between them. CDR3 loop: CASSFQNTGELFF. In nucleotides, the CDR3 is TGCGCCAGCAGCTTCCAGAACACCGGGGAGCTGTTTTTT.

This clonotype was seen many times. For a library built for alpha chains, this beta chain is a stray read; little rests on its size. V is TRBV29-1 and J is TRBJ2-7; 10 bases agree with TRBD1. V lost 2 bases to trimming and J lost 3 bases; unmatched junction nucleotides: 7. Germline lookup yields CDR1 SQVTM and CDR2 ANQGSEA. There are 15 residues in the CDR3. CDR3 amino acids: CSVELDRGLSYEQYF. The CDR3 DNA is TGCAGCGTTGAACTGGACAGGGGGTTAAGCTACGAGCAGTACTTC.

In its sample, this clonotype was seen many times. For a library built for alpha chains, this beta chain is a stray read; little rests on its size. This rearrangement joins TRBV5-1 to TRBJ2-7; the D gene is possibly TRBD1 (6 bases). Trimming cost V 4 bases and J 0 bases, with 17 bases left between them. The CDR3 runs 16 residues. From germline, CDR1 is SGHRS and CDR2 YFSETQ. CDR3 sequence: CASSREGGESSYEQYF. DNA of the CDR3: TGCGCCAGCAGCCGTGAAGGGGGAGAAAGCTCCTACGAGCAGTACTTC.

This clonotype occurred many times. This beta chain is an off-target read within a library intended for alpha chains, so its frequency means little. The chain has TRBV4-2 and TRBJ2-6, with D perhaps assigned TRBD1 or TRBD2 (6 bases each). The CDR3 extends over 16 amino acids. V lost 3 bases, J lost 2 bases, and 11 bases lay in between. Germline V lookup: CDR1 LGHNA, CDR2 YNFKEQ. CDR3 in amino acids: CASSQGAGTGANVLTF. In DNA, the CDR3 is TGTGCCAGCAGCCAGGGGGCGGGGACTGGGGCCAACGTCCTGACTTTC.

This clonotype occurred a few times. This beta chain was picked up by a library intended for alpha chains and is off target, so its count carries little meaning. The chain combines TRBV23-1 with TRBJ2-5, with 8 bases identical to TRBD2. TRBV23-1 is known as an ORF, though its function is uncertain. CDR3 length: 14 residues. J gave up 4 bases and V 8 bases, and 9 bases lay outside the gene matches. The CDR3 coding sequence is TGCGCCAGCCTTCAGCGGGGGCCTGGAGAGACCCAGTACTTC. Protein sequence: CASLQRGPGETQYF.

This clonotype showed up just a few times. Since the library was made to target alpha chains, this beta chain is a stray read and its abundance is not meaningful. This chain's CDR3 is CAISESGNSGNQPQHF. The CDR3 coding sequence is TGTGCCATCAGTGAGTCTGGGAATTCCGGCAATCAGCCCCAGCATTTT. This chain joins TRBV10-3 and TRBJ1-5; D unresolved. The V end was cut by 0 bases, the J end by 2 bases, with 11 bases between. Germline V lookup: CDR1 ENHRY, CDR2 SYGVKD. The CDR3 has 16 amino acids.